This TCR beta chain came from a study of T cells in Graves' hyperthyroidism and ophthalmopathy. This CDR3 region has 14 residues. The germline V gene encodes CDR1 SEHNR and CDR2 FQNEAQ (reference sequence). With 6 bases removed from V and 0 bases from J, the gap between germline ends came to 11 bases. TCR beta CDR3 regions were amplified from RNA. The study used the HTBI primer set for a first-round RT-PCR of the TCR CDR3. One entry per CDR3 protein results from TCRdb running MiXCR on the multiplex PCR reads. The data contain some 350,000 distinct CDR3 sequences, about 18% of them singletons. This clonotype was observed at least ten times. A read error may be the cause here, since a much bigger clone is one base away.

The origin of this receptor is a woman between 18 and 29 years old with Graves' hyperthyroidism. J is TRBJ1-1 and V is TRBV7-9; D gene unclear. The specimen was blood. The CDR3 DNA follows: TGTGCCAGCAGTTCCGGGAGAATGAACACTGAAGCTTTCTTT. This sequence encodes CASSSGRMNTEAFF.